The sequence of this TCR beta chain was determined in a study of cytomegalovirus exposure and HLA in healthy donors. CDR3 length: 13 amino acids. Germline V CDR1 and CDR2: LGHNA, YNFKEQ. Trimming stripped 3 bases from V and 3 bases from J, with 8 bases between. Primers for the PCR totalled 60 Vbeta and 13 Jbeta. In the authors' workflow: In a later analysis, of tens of millions of unique beta chains, roughly 9.9 million appeared in at least two donors. The table came from immunoSEQ multiplex PCR; TCRdb's copy has only in-frame clones and leaves some out. That table is the source of V, J and clone size, and D and trimming were worked out from the DNA. The data show fewer than 180,000 clones, about 85% seen once.

Sequenced input: PBMCs. The V gene is TRBV4-2, the J gene TRBJ1-1, with D possibly being TRBD1 (5 bases). The TCR was taken from a human donor in good health. CDR3 residues: CASSQIRDTEAFF. The CDR3 DNA is TGTGCCAGCAGCCAGATCAGGGACACTGAAGCTTTCTTT.